Listed below are T cell receptor beta chains from one sample, sequenced in a study of T-cell reconstitution after alpha-beta-depleted transplantation in children. From the PCR reads, TCRdb called clonotypes with MiXCR, one entry per CDR3 protein. The sample includes some 590,000 distinct CDR3 sequences, 10% of them seen just once. The sequenced sample was PBMCs from the stem cell graft donor, obtained from the stem cell graft. Receptors originate from a human donor who donated a stem cell graft to a child with acute myeloid leukemia. Both conserved end residues are part of each CDR3. Fields, in order: J gene, D gene, clone size, V gene, CDR3 protein, CDR3 DNA. D genes are given only for firm matches. A clone size is listed for some rows: how often the clone was seen (once, few, many), or a class if it is expanded.

J: TRBJ1-2
D: -
size: -
V: TRBV12-3/TRBV12-4
CDR3: CASTDWTASNYGYTF
DNA: TGTGCCAGCACCGATTGGACAGCATCTAACTATGGCTACACCTTC

J: TRBJ2-3
D: TRBD1
size: few
V: TRBV27
CDR3: CASSFGRRGPVTDTQYF
DNA: TGTGCCAGCAGTTTCGGACGAAGGGGGCCGGTCACAGATACGCAGTATTTT

J: TRBJ2-7
D: TRBD2
size: many
V: TRBV4-2
CDR3: CASSLRVLAGVDDEQYF
DNA: TGTGCCAGCAGCCTAAGGGTACTAGCGGGAGTCGACGACGAGCAGTACTTC

J: TRBJ2-3
D: TRBD2
size: -
V: TRBV6-1
CDR3: CASASGSSTDTQYF
DNA: TGTGCCAGCGCTAGCGGCTCTAGCACAGATACGCAGTATTTT

J: TRBJ2-4
D: -
size: few
V: TRBV19
CDR3: CASSLRQKNIQYF
DNA: TGTGCCAGTAGTCTACGACAGAAAAACATTCAGTACTTC

J: TRBJ2-5
D: TRBD2
size: -
V: TRBV29-1
CDR3: CSVVRGALGETQYF
DNA: TGCAGCGTTGTGCGGGGGGCGCTTGGGGAGACCCAGTACTTC

J: TRBJ2-3
D: -
size: -
V: TRBV9
CDR3: CASSVATGGSSTDTQYF
DNA: TGTGCCAGCAGCGTAGCTACGGGCGGATCTAGCACAGATACGCAGTATTTT

J: TRBJ1-2
D: -
size: many
V: TRBV12-3/TRBV12-4
CDR3: CASSRDARQGNYGYTF
DNA: TGTGCCAGCAGTCGAGACGCCCGCCAGGGGAACTATGGCTACACCTTC

J: TRBJ2-7
D: TRBD2
size: -
V: TRBV28
CDR3: CASSRTSGTSASYEQYF
DNA: TGTGCCAGCAGTAGGACCTCCGGGACTAGCGCCTCCTACGAGCAGTACTTC

J: TRBJ2-2
D: -
size: -
V: TRBV29-1
CDR3: CSVGGQGTGELFF
DNA: TGCAGCGTTGGGGGGCAGGGGACCGGGGAGCTGTTTTTT

J: TRBJ2-4
D: -
size: many
V: TRBV4-3
CDR3: CASGRGAAKNIQYF
DNA: TGCGCCAGCGGACGGGGGGCGGCCAAAAACATTCAGTACTTC

J: TRBJ2-1
D: TRBD2
size: few
V: TRBV7-2
CDR3: CASSPASGDNEQFF
DNA: TGTGCCAGCAGCCCCGCGAGCGGGGACAATGAGCAGTTCTTC

J: TRBJ2-5
D: TRBD1
size: -
V: TRBV20-1
CDR3: CSANRGPWETQYF
DNA: TGCAGTGCTAACAGGGGGCCGTGGGAGACCCAGTACTTC

J: TRBJ2-7
D: -
size: many
V: TRBV12-3/TRBV12-4
CDR3: CASGPDSSYEQYF
DNA: TGTGCCAGCGGTCCGGACAGCTCCTACGAGCAGTACTTC

J: TRBJ2-5
D: TRBD2
size: -
V: TRBV30
CDR3: CALSRGEGKTQYF
DNA: TGTGCCCTAAGTAGAGGGGAGGGGAAGACCCAGTACTTC

J: TRBJ2-1
D: TRBD2
size: few
V: TRBV7-2
CDR3: CASSLTRAGGPYNEQFF
DNA: TGTGCCAGCAGCCTTACCAGGGCGGGAGGCCCCTACAATGAGCAGTTCTTC

J: TRBJ2-3
D: -
size: few
V: TRBV28
CDR3: CASNRNSPSTDTQYF
DNA: TGTGCCAGCAACCGAAATAGTCCTAGCACAGATACGCAGTATTTT

J: TRBJ2-7
D: TRBD2
size: -
V: TRBV5-1
CDR3: CASSGLAGTYEQYF
DNA: TGCGCCAGCAGCGGACTAGCGGGCACCTACGAGCAGTACTTC

J: TRBJ1-2
D: -
size: -
V: TRBV29-1
CDR3: CSVELDSYGYTF
DNA: TGCAGCGTTGAACTGGACTCCTATGGCTACACCTTC

J: TRBJ1-6
D: TRBD1
size: few
V: TRBV10-3
CDR3: CAISGGQGDNSPLHF
DNA: TGTGCCATCAGCGGGGGACAGGGGGATAATTCACCCCTCCACTTT

J: TRBJ2-1
D: TRBD2
size: -
V: TRBV20-1
CDR3: CSARDGLAGQLGLAKKKQFF
DNA: TGCAGTGCTAGAGATGGCCTAGCGGGACAGCTCGGTCTGGCCAAAAAAAAACAGTTCTTC

J: TRBJ2-2
D: -
size: few
V: TRBV9
CDR3: CASSVGGDTGELFF
DNA: TGTGCCAGCAGCGTGGGAGGAGACACCGGGGAGCTGTTTTTT

J: TRBJ2-2
D: -
size: few
V: TRBV6-5
CDR3: CASSFSGANTGELFF
DNA: TGTGCCAGCAGTTTTAGCGGAGCGAACACCGGGGAGCTGTTTTTT

J: TRBJ2-1
D: -
size: once
V: TRBV16
CDR3: CASSQYSDWFF
DNA: TGTGCCAGCAGCCAATACTCGGATTGGTTCTTC

J: TRBJ1-1
D: -
size: -
V: TRBV21-1
CDR3: CASSIAPTGGYTEAFF
DNA: TGTGCCAGCAGCATCGCCCCAACAGGGGGTTACACTGAAGCTTTCTTT

J: TRBJ2-1
D: TRBD2
size: few
V: TRBV12-3/TRBV12-4
CDR3: CASSLALGLAGDEQFF
DNA: TGTGCCAGCAGTTTAGCGCTCGGACTAGCGGGGGATGAGCAGTTCTTC

J: TRBJ1-3
D: -
size: many
V: TRBV10-3
CDR3: CAISDGPGDTIYF
DNA: TGTGCCATCAGTGACGGGCCTGGAGACACCATATATTTT

J: TRBJ2-7
D: TRBD2
size: -
V: TRBV24-1
CDR3: CATGLDGEQYF
DNA: TGTGCCACAGGACTAGACGGCGAGCAGTACTTC

J: TRBJ2-5
D: TRBD2
size: -
V: TRBV4-1
CDR3: CASSQKAGGTGLAGGLLETQYF
DNA: TGCGCCAGCAGCCAAAAGGCCGGGGGGACTGGGCTAGCGGGAGGTCTGCTAGAGACCCAGTACTTC

J: TRBJ1-2
D: -
size: few
V: TRBV29-1
CDR3: CSVDRDGEIYGYTF
DNA: TGCAGCGTGGACCGGGACGGCGAGATCTATGGCTACACCTTC

J: TRBJ2-1
D: -
size: few
V: TRBV7-9
CDR3: CASSLTLRGPANNEQFF
DNA: TGTGCCAGCAGCTTAACCCTACGGGGGCCCGCGAACAATGAGCAGTTCTTC

J: TRBJ2-1
D: TRBD1
size: -
V: TRBV18
CDR3: CASSPRGTGDSYNEQFF
DNA: TGTGCCAGCTCACCAAGAGGGACAGGGGACTCCTACAATGAGCAGTTCTTC

J: TRBJ2-5
D: TRBD1
size: few
V: TRBV12-3/TRBV12-4
CDR3: CASSQDRTETQYF
DNA: TGTGCCAGCAGTCAGGACAGGACGGAGACCCAGTACTTC

J: TRBJ2-7
D: -
size: -
V: TRBV9
CDR3: CASSVDSTYEQYF
DNA: TGTGCCAGCAGCGTAGATAGTACCTACGAGCAGTACTTC

J: TRBJ2-7
D: -
size: -
V: TRBV5-5
CDR3: CASSPVAVTYEQYF
DNA: TGTGCCAGCAGCCCCGTGGCGGTCACCTACGAGCAGTACTTC

J: TRBJ2-7
D: -
size: many
V: TRBV29-1
CDR3: CSGGTANEQYF
DNA: TGCAGCGGCGGGACAGCTAACGAGCAGTACTTC

J: TRBJ2-1
D: TRBD2
size: -
V: TRBV20-1
CDR3: CSARADSGISSYNEQFF
DNA: TGCAGTGCTAGAGCTGACAGCGGGATAAGCTCCTACAATGAGCAGTTCTTC

J: TRBJ2-5
D: -
size: few
V: TRBV7-9
CDR3: CASSPRDRSQETQYF
DNA: TGTGCCAGCAGCCCGAGAGACAGGTCCCAAGAGACCCAGTACTTC

J: TRBJ2-1
D: TRBD2
size: many
V: TRBV20-1
CDR3: CSADNLAGIYEQFF
DNA: TGCAGTGCCGACAATCTAGCGGGAATCTATGAGCAGTTCTTC

J: TRBJ1-1
D: TRBD1
size: -
V: TRBV7-2
CDR3: CASSLRQGVTRNTEAFF
DNA: TGTGCCAGCAGCTTACGACAGGGCGTGACGAGGAACACTGAAGCTTTCTTT

J: TRBJ2-7
D: -
size: few
V: TRBV20-1
CDR3: CSARGVRELSSYEQYF
DNA: TGCAGTGCTAGAGGGGTCAGGGAACTCTCCTCCTACGAGCAGTACTTC

J: TRBJ1-1
D: -
size: many
V: TRBV6-5
CDR3: CASSGGGEAFF
DNA: TGTGCCAGCAGTGGGGGGGGTGAAGCTTTCTTT

J: TRBJ1-5
D: -
size: -
V: TRBV4-3
CDR3: CASSQDITGYWAQHF
DNA: TGCGCCAGCAGCCAAGATATCACAGGGTATTGGGCCCAGCATTTT

J: TRBJ2-1
D: -
size: -
V: TRBV24-1
CDR3: CATSDLGATDYNEQFF
DNA: TGTGCCACCAGTGATTTAGGGGCGACAGATTACAATGAGCAGTTCTTC

J: TRBJ2-2
D: -
size: few
V: TRBV5-8
CDR3: CASSFKLAANTGELFF
DNA: TGTGCCAGCAGCTTCAAACTAGCAGCGAACACCGGGGAGCTGTTTTTT

J: TRBJ1-2
D: -
size: -
V: TRBV29-1
CDR3: CSARGPDGYTF
DNA: TGCAGCGCTCGGGGGCCTGATGGCTACACCTTC

J: TRBJ2-5
D: -
size: few
V: TRBV29-1
CDR3: CSEHKGGETQYF
DNA: TGCAGCGAGCACAAGGGCGGGGAGACCCAGTACTTC